The present entry profiles one T cell receptor (beta chain) with its context. This CDR3 has 14 residues. Trimming took off 1 base at V and 1 base at J, with 7 bases between the two ends. Germline CDR1 SEHNR, CDR2 FQNEAQ (reference sequence). This entry belongs to a study of blood T cell repertoires in COVID-19. Overall study: From the United States, Italy and Spain came samples of acute and convalescent COVID-19. From T cells, B-cell-depleted T cells, or PBMCs came the material, which was cDNA or gDNA.

Source study methods: From reference gene primer amplification, estimates of nucleated cell counts were derived. Clones were read by immunoSEQ multiplex PCR, and TCRdb kept only the in-frame ones, dropping some. V and J calls plus clone size are reproduced from that table; the DNA served to infer D and trimming. The table includes more than 85,000 clones, 76% detected once. This receptor was identified in a woman older than 75 with acute or convalescent COVID-19. J is TRBJ1-1 and V is TRBV7-9, with D possibly TRBD1 on 6 matching bases. Sequenced sample: peripheral blood. The CDR3 DNA is TGTGCCAGCAGCTTAGGGACAGCGAACACTGAAGCTTTCTTT. This encodes CASSLGTANTEAFF.